The rows below give T cell receptor beta chains drawn from one sample of a study of OX40 agonist ivuxolimab in advanced cancers. Assay used: immunoSEQ multiplex PCR; TCRdb lists only in-frame clones, some missing. The sample holds around 80,000 clones, 88% seen once. The sample consisted of CD4+ or CD8+ T cells sorted from blood, taken in a trial of the OX40 agonist ivuxolimab. The receptors were gathered from an adult with an advanced solid tumor such as melanoma, head and neck, liver or kidney cancer. The CDR3 runs from the conserved cysteine through the conserved F or W. A D gene is named only where the DNA matches it firmly. Size tells how often a clone was seen (once, few, many) or the class of an expanded clone, and some rows leave it out.

cdr3_nt: TGCGCCACCGGGACAGGGACTACGTCGGACGAGACCCAGTACTTC
cdr3_aa: CATGTGTTSDETQYF
j_call: TRBJ2-5
v_call: TRBV10-1
clone_size: -
d_call: TRBD1

cdr3_nt: TGTGCCAGCAGCTTAGGGTGGGGGACTGAAGCTTTCTTT
cdr3_aa: CASSLGWGTEAFF
j_call: TRBJ1-1
v_call: TRBV7-2
clone_size: -
d_call: -

cdr3_nt: TGTGCCATAGGCCGGGACAGAGAAGCTTTCTTT
cdr3_aa: CAIGRDREAFF
j_call: TRBJ1-1
v_call: TRBV10-3
clone_size: -
d_call: TRBD1

cdr3_nt: TGTGCCTGGGCTGATGGGATCACAGATACGCAGTATTTT
cdr3_aa: CAWADGITDTQYF
j_call: TRBJ2-3
v_call: TRBV30
clone_size: few
d_call: -

cdr3_nt: TGCGCCAGCAGCATTTCTAGCGGGAGCGGTGAGCAGTACTTC
cdr3_aa: CASSISSGSGEQYF
j_call: TRBJ2-7
v_call: TRBV5-1
clone_size: -
d_call: TRBD2

cdr3_nt: TGTGCCAGCAGTGAAGCGCTCTGGACCCTAAACACCATATATTTT
cdr3_aa: CASSEALWTLNTIYF
j_call: TRBJ1-3
v_call: TRBV6-1
clone_size: -
d_call: -

cdr3_nt: TGCGCCAGCAGCTTGAGCGGGAGGGCCCCCGATGAGCAGTTCTTC
cdr3_aa: CASSLSGRAPDEQFF
j_call: TRBJ2-1
v_call: TRBV5-1
clone_size: -
d_call: TRBD2

cdr3_nt: TGTGCCAGTAGTATGGGGCTAGCAAGACATGAGCAGTTCTTC
cdr3_aa: CASSMGLARHEQFF
j_call: TRBJ2-1
v_call: TRBV19
clone_size: -
d_call: -

cdr3_nt: TGTGCCAGCAGCTCGGACAGGGGGGATCAGCCCCAGCATTTT
cdr3_aa: CASSSDRGDQPQHF
j_call: TRBJ1-5
v_call: TRBV2
clone_size: -
d_call: TRBD1

cdr3_nt: TGTGCCTTTTTGATGGACAACCCTGAAGCTTTCTTT
cdr3_aa: CAFLMDNPEAFF
j_call: TRBJ1-1
v_call: TRBV30
clone_size: -
d_call: -

cdr3_nt: TGTGCCAGCAGTTTGTATGGAGGACTAGCGGATCAAGAGACCCAGTACTTC
cdr3_aa: CASSLYGGLADQETQYF
j_call: TRBJ2-5
v_call: TRBV28
clone_size: -
d_call: TRBD2

cdr3_nt: TGTGCCATCAGGCTTTTCGATGAGCAGTTCTTC
cdr3_aa: CAIRLFDEQFF
j_call: TRBJ2-1
v_call: TRBV7-2
clone_size: -
d_call: -

cdr3_nt: TGTGCCAGCAGCCCAGCGGGTAGCTTCGGGGAGACCCAGTACTTC
cdr3_aa: CASSPAGSFGETQYF
j_call: TRBJ2-5
v_call: TRBV9
clone_size: once
d_call: -

cdr3_nt: TGCAGCTCTAGCGGGAGACTCAATGAGCAGTTCTTC
cdr3_aa: CSSSGRLNEQFF
j_call: TRBJ2-1
v_call: TRBV29-1
clone_size: -
d_call: TRBD2

cdr3_nt: TGTGCCTGGACTAGCGGGAGTAGGCGGCAGTACTTC
cdr3_aa: CAWTSGSRRQYF
j_call: TRBJ2-7
v_call: TRBV30
clone_size: few
d_call: TRBD2

cdr3_nt: TGTGCCAGCAGTGACAGGGGCAATCAGCCCCAGCATTTT
cdr3_aa: CASSDRGNQPQHF
j_call: TRBJ1-5
v_call: TRBV6-4
clone_size: -
d_call: -